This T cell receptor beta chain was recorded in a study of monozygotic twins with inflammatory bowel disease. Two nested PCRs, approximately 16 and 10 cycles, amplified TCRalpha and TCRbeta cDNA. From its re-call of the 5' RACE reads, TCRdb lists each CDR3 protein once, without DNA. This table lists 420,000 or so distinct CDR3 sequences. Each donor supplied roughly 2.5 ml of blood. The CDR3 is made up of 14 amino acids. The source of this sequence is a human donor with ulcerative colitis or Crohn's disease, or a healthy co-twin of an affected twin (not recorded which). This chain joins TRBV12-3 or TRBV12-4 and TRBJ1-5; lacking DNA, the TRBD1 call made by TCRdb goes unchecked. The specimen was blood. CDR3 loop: CASGLQGAGQPQHF.